The sequence of this T cell receptor beta chain was determined in a study of radiotherapy plus CTLA-4 blockade in lung cancer. Produced via immunoSEQ multiplex PCR; TCRdb's table is partial and in-frame only. The sample gives over 80,000 clones, around 82% of which show up once; around 0.8% is in the top ten. People whose metastatic non-small-cell lung cancer was chemo-refractory got focal radiation along with CTLA-4 blockade by ipilimumab. The V gene's germline CDR1 is SGHTA and CDR2 FQGTGA. The CDR3 loop spans 15 amino acids. V lost 1 base, J lost 2 bases, and 12 bases lay in between. Points on this clone: Its antigen is currently unknown.

Study-level points and caveats: TCR clones originating in tumors grew in number in blood after radiotherapy plus ipilimumab.

The chain carries TRBV7-3 and TRBJ2-7; TRBD1 might be the D (5 bases). This material consisted of peripheral blood, taken from a patient treated with radiotherapy plus ipilimumab. This receptor was taken from a human donor with non-small cell lung cancer who had stable disease on radiotherapy plus ipilimumab. The CDR3 DNA sequence: TGTGCCAGCAGCTTAAGTCCGGACACCACCTACGAGCAGTACTTC. Encoded protein: CASSLSPDTTYEQYF.